Each of the 12 T cell receptor beta chains below was sequenced from the same sample in a study of long-term antiretroviral therapy in people with HIV. immunoSEQ v3.0 was run at survey level. Assay: immunoSEQ multiplex PCR; the TCRdb copy retains only in-frame clones and omits some. The table shows around 24,000 clones, with around 76% occurring only once. This material consisted of unsorted PBMCs, taken 0.5 years after starting antiretroviral therapy. These TCRs come from a woman aged 40-49 years with HIV.

V and J are TRBV28 and TRBJ1-1, with 9 bases identical to TRBD1. The length of the CDR3 is 15 residues. J lost 4 bases, V lost 0 bases, and 3 bases had no gene match. The V gene's germline CDR1 is MDHEN and CDR2 SYDVKM. The CDR3 is CASSLWDRGSTEAFF. The CDR3 DNA follows: TGTGCCAGCAGTTTATGGGACAGGGGCAGCACTGAAGCTTTCTTT.

The rearrangement uses TRBV30 and TRBJ2-3; TRBD1 aligns across 7 bases. CDR1 and CDR2 from the germline V gene are GTSNPN and SVGIG (reference sequence). The V and J ends lost 4 bases and 0 bases, in that order; junction bases with no gene match: 10. This CDR3 comprises 16 residues. The CDR3 protein is CAWTLPGQTSTDTQYF. The CDR3 DNA follows: TGTGCCTGGACCCTCCCGGGACAGACTAGCACAGATACGCAGTATTTT.

In this sample, this clone turned up a few times. V gene TRBV7-2 combines with J gene TRBJ2-2; the D gene is possibly TRBD2 (5 bases). CDR3 length: 15 amino acids. Germline V gives CDR1 SGHTA, CDR2 FQGNSA. V gave up 5 bases and J gave up 4 bases, with 14 bases separating them. Here the CDR3 reads CASSGTSVSTGELFF. DNA of the CDR3: TGTGCCAGCAGCGGAACTAGTGTCAGCACCGGGGAGCTGTTTTTT.

V is TRBV5-1 and J is TRBJ1-1; tentatively, D is TRBD1 (5 bases). CDR1 and CDR2 (germline): SGHRS, YFSETQ. The V end lost 1 base, the J end lost 6 bases, and 10 bases lay between the germline ends. The CDR3 covers 13 residues. Here the CDR3 DNA reads TGCGCCAGCAGCTTGAGCCGGGGGGCTGAAGCTTTCTTT. Translated, it gives CASSLSRGAEAFF.

The CDR3 nucleotides are TGTGCCAGTAGTGCGAGGGACGTCGATAATTCACCCCTCCACTTT. It encodes CASSARDVDNSPLHF. The chain couples TRBV19 to TRBJ1-6; TRBD1 is a possible D gene (5 bases). Germline CDR1 and CDR2: LNHDA and SQIVND (reference sequence). Trimming pared 5 bases from V and 5 bases from J, leaving 13 bases between. This CDR3 has 15 residues.

This clone was picked up a small number of times. This rearrangement joins TRBV19 to TRBJ1-5, with a tentative D call TRBD1 (6 bases). This CDR3 has 15 residues. The ends were cut back, 10 bases at V and 2 bases at J, with 18 bases in the middle. The germline V gene encodes CDR1 LNHDA and CDR2 SQIVND (reference sequence). As DNA, the CDR3 is TGTGCCACCTCTCGGGGGGCAGAGGGCAATCAGCCCCAGCATTTT. This sequence encodes CATSRGAEGNQPQHF.

This clone showed up just a few times. This sequence joins TRBV15 and TRBJ1-1; D is undetermined. V dropped 0 bases and J dropped 9 bases, with 11 bases sitting between them. CDR3 length equals 13 residues. Germline CDR1 and CDR2: LNHNV and YYDKDF (reference sequence). The CDR3 sequence: CATSRDWIAQAFF. In DNA, the CDR3 is TGTGCCACCAGCAGAGATTGGATTGCACAAGCTTTCTTT.

The V gene is TRBV4-1, the J gene TRBJ1-2; D may be TRBD1 (6 bases). The CDR3 consists of 13 residues. Between the trimmed V and J ends, which lost 3 bases and 3 bases, there was a span of 8 bases. Germline lookup yields CDR1 MGHRA and CDR2 YSYEKL. The CDR3 coding sequence is TGCGCCAGCAGCCAGGACAGCTACTATGGCTACACCTTC. Its protein is CASSQDSYYGYTF.

This chain joins TRBV28 and TRBJ1-6; 7 bases align to TRBD1. The CDR3 is 15 residues long. Germline V gene data show CDR1 as MDHEN and CDR2 as SYDVKM. The V segment lost 6 bases and the J segment 9 bases; nucleotides outside the gene matches: 11. CDR3 sequence (DNA): TGTGCCAGCAGCTGGGACAGAGACATGGGTTCACCCCTCCACTTT. As protein: CASSWDRDMGSPLHF.

V is TRBV2 and J is TRBJ1-2; 10 bases are shared with TRBD1. This CDR3 has 12 amino acids. Germline CDR1 is SNHLY and CDR2 is FYNNEI. V was clipped by 10 bases and J by 7 bases; unmatched bases: 6. CDR3 nucleotides: TGTGCCATCTTAGACAGGGGGCCTGGCTACACCTTC. This encodes CAILDRGPGYTF.

The chain recombines TRBV27 with TRBJ2-7; possibly TRBD2 for D (5 bases). Germline-derived CDR1 and CDR2 are MNHEY and SMNVEV (reference sequence). With 4 bases removed from V and 3 bases from J, the gap between germline ends came to 16 bases. CDR3 length: 15 residues. CDR3 nucleotide sequence: TGTGCCAGCAGTTCCTCCGGGAACACGAACTACGAGCAGTACTTC. This translates into CASSSSGNTNYEQYF.

The chain recombines TRBV2 with TRBJ2-7; D may be TRBD2 (6 bases). Germline V lookup: CDR1 SNHLY, CDR2 FYNNEI. This CDR3 is 14 amino acids long. The V end lost 8 bases, the J end lost 1 base, and 15 bases lay between the germline ends. The CDR3 DNA reads TGTGCCAGCCTCGGGACTGAGGTTTCCTACGAGCAGTACTTC. This sequence encodes CASLGTEVSYEQYF.